These 28 T cell receptor beta chains originate from one sample sequenced in a study of shared clonotypes between healthy human individuals. Libraries were prepared by immunoSEQ multiplex PCR; TCRdb keeps only in-frame clonotypes and omits some of them. This sample has approximately 530,000 clones, with 90% to 97% found just once. Sequenced sample: naive CD4+ T cells sorted from blood. Documented subset: CD45RA+ positively selected. These receptors originate from a woman under 40 in good health.

This chain connects TRBV27 to TRBJ2-1, with 9 bases matching TRBD2. Germline CDR1 MNHEY, CDR2 SMNVEV (reference sequence). After removal of 6 bases from V and 4 bases from J, the junction contained 10 bases not matched to a gene. This CDR3 is 16 amino acids long. DNA of the CDR3: TGTGCCAGCAGCCGAACTCTTGCGGGGGGGTACAATGAGCAGTTCTTC. Translation gives CASSRTLAGGYNEQFF.

V gene TRBV6-5 combines with J gene TRBJ1-2; D call uncertain. The V end lost 5 bases, the J end lost 3 bases, and 13 bases lay between the germline ends. CDR1 and CDR2 (germline): MNHEY, SVGAGI. The CDR3 sequence is 14 residues long. The CDR3 loop reads CASSLGRVDYGYTF. CDR3 nucleotide sequence: TGTGCCAGCAGTCTCGGAAGGGTAGACTATGGCTACACCTTC.

The chain uses TRBV2 and TRBJ2-1, with D unresolved. The CDR3 is 13 residues long. V lost 7 bases and J lost 0, with 7 bases in between. Germline CDR1 SNHLY, CDR2 FYNNEI. CDR3: CASTRDSYNEQFF. The CDR3 DNA is TGTGCCAGCACTAGGGACTCCTACAATGAGCAGTTCTTC. The entire variable domain, with the rest obtained from reference TRBV2 and TRBJ2-1, is as follows: EPEVTQTPSHQVTQMGQEVILRCVPISNHLYFYWYRQILGQKVEFLVSFYNNEISEKSEIFDDQFSVERPDGSNFTLKIRSTKLEDSAMYFCASTRDSYNEQFFGPGTRLTVL.

V and J are TRBV19 and TRBJ2-1, with 7 bases matching TRBD1. The V segment lost 1 base and the J segment 7 bases; nucleotides outside the gene matches: 4. Germline assignment: CDR1 LNHDA and CDR2 SQIVND (reference sequence). CDR3 length: 14 amino acids. This chain's CDR3 is CASSIGDRVNEQFF. The CDR3 coding sequence is TGTGCCAGTAGTATAGGCGACAGGGTGAATGAGCAGTTCTTC.

The chain couples TRBV6-1 to TRBJ1-3; no clear D gene. CDR3 length: 14 residues. The V and J ends lost 6 bases and 0 bases respectively, with 9 bases between them. Germline loops: CDR1 MNHNS, CDR2 SASEGT. This CDR3 reads CASRTAASGNTIYF. The CDR3 DNA follows: TGTGCCAGCAGAACAGCAGCCTCTGGAAACACCATATATTTT.

The genes are TRBV28 and TRBJ2-1; D gene uncertain. Trimming cost V 1 base and J 8 bases, with 12 bases left between them. The CDR3 consists of 14 residues. CDR1 is MDHEN and CDR2 is SYDVKM in the germline V gene. The CDR3 coding sequence is TGTGCCAGCAGTTTATCGATCTCCTTCTATGAGCAGTTCTTC. It translates to CASSLSISFYEQFF.

This chain links TRBV5-1 with TRBJ2-5, with D maybe TRBD1 (5 bases). The CDR3 spans 14 residues. Germline V gene lookup returns CDR1 SGHRS and CDR2 YFSETQ. The V end lost 3 bases, the J end lost 7 bases, and 16 bases lay between the germline ends. As DNA, the CDR3 is TGCGCCAGCAGCTCCGACAGTCTCACAGGGACCCAGTACTTC. Its protein product is CASSSDSLTGTQYF.

Comments on this clone: Other nucleotide sequences from this sample produce the same CDR3. The genes are TRBV30 and TRBJ1-1; a weak D match, TRBD1 (5 bases). The CDR3 has 13 residues. Germline V gene data show CDR1 as GTSNPN and CDR2 as SVGIG (reference sequence). The V and J ends lost 0 bases and 3 bases respectively, with 8 bases between them. Here the CDR3 DNA reads TGTGCCTGGAGTGTACGGGGGGACACTGAAGCTTTCTTT. Translation gives CAWSVRGDTEAFF.

This sequence joins TRBV2 and TRBJ1-5, with a weak D call TRBD1 (6 bases). This CDR3 is 14 amino acids long. From germline, CDR1 is SNHLY and CDR2 FYNNEI. V gave up 3 bases and J gave up 6 bases, with 12 bases separating them. The CDR3 sequence: CASSDRGGGQPQHF. DNA for the CDR3: TGTGCCAGCAGTGATAGGGGGGGCGGTCAGCCCCAGCATTTT.

The chain carries TRBV4-1 and TRBJ2-2; 8 bases are a match to TRBD1. The CDR3 sequence is 15 residues long. CDR1 and CDR2 (germline): MGHRA, YSYEKL. V lost 4 bases and J lost 7; bases outside the gene matches: 8. The CDR3 DNA is TGCGCCAGCAGCCTCCGCGACAGGGGTTACGGGGAGCTGTTTTTT. Protein: CASSLRDRGYGELFF.

This chain connects TRBV4-1 to TRBJ2-3; TRBD2 is a possible D gene (6 bases). The CDR3 is made up of 15 amino acids. The germline CDR1 and CDR2 sequences are MGHRA and YSYEKL. The V gene lost 1 base and the J gene lost 2 bases, with 10 bases spanning the gap. The CDR3 sequence: CASSQVPSATDTQYF. CDR3 DNA sequence: TGCGCCAGCAGCCAAGTCCCTAGCGCCACAGATACGCAGTATTTT.

The chain couples TRBV2 to TRBJ2-7; D gene uncertain. Germline V gene data show CDR1 as SNHLY and CDR2 as FYNNEI. CDR3 length: 11 residues. V lost 6 bases to trimming and J lost 6 bases, with 9 bases between them. The CDR3 loop reads CASRPWGEQYF. The CDR3 DNA follows: TGTGCCAGCAGGCCTTGGGGCGAGCAGTACTTC.

As concerns this clone: A junction end diverges from the germline sequence, so it may reflect a read error. The gene calls are TRBV28 and TRBJ2-7; D gene uncertain. Per germline, CDR1 MDHEN and CDR2 SYDVKM. The CDR3 extends over 14 amino acids. CDR3 amino acids: CASSFWAASYGQYF. In DNA, the CDR3 is TGTGCCAGCAGTTTTTGGGCCGCGTCCTACGGGCAGTACTTC.

The chain couples TRBV19 to TRBJ2-7; D gene unclear. The V end lost 4 bases, the J end lost 2 bases, and 15 bases lay between the germline ends. CDR1 and CDR2 (germline): LNHDA, SQIVND (reference sequence). The length of the CDR3 is 15 residues. DNA of the CDR3: TGTGCCAGTAGTACGGTCGCGGCAGCAACCTACGAGCAGTACTTC. This codes for CASSTVAAATYEQYF.

In the case of this clone: This same CDR3 is encoded by further DNA sequences in the sample. The V gene is TRBV11-3, the J gene TRBJ1-2; 8 bases agree with TRBD1. Looked up from germline, CDR1 is SGHNT and CDR2 is YENEEA. The CDR3 has 14 residues. Losses at the gene ends were 4 bases for V and 5 bases for J; bases not matched to a gene: 6. The CDR3: CASSSRQGIYGYTF. The CDR3 nucleotides read TGTGCCAGCAGCTCAAGACAGGGGATTTATGGCTACACCTTC.

The gene calls are TRBV10-2 and TRBJ2-1; 13 positions match TRBD2. Germline V gene lookup returns CDR1 WSHSY and CDR2 SAAADI. The CDR3 loop spans 13 amino acids. Trimming cost V 8 bases and J 6 bases; bases outside gene matches: 1. The CDR3 nucleotides read TGCGCCAGCCGGACTAGCGGGAGCAATGAGCAGTTCTTC. Translation: CASRTSGSNEQFF.

V and J are TRBV10-3 and TRBJ2-5, with a tentative D call TRBD2 (5 bases). V dropped 6 bases and J dropped 0 bases, with 5 bases sitting between them. This CDR3 has 12 amino acids. Germline V gene sequence: CDR1 ENHRY, CDR2 SYGVKD. This CDR3 is CAIRDYQETQYF. The CDR3 coding sequence is TGTGCCATCAGGGACTACCAAGAGACCCAGTACTTC.

The chain carries TRBV11-2 and TRBJ1-3; D is unresolved. Per germline, CDR1 SGHAT and CDR2 FQNNGV. V lost 5 bases and J 0 bases, leaving 14 bases between the germline ends. The CDR3 sequence is 16 residues long. CDR3 sequence: CASSLRTLDSGNTIYF. The CDR3 nucleotides are TGTGCCAGCAGCCTCCGGACCCTCGACTCTGGAAACACCATATATTTT.

CDR3 DNA: TGTGCCAGCTCACCACCTAGCTTAGATACGCAGTATTTT. Protein sequence: CASSPPSLDTQYF. V and J are TRBV18 and TRBJ2-3; no reliable D call. This CDR3 contains 13 residues. V lost 0 bases to trimming and J lost 5 bases, with 6 bases between them. Germline assignment: CDR1 KGHSH and CDR2 LQKENI.

This clone occurred once. J is TRBJ2-7 and V is TRBV13; TRBD1 agrees at 8 bases. The CDR3 has 17 residues. V was clipped by 2 bases and J by 3 bases; unmatched bases: 12. Germline lookup yields CDR1 PRHDT and CDR2 FYEKMQ (reference sequence). CDR3 bases: TGTGCCAGCAGCTTAAGGGCCGCCGGGACAGGCAACTACGAGCAGTACTTC. Translated, it gives CASSLRAAGTGNYEQYF.

This chain connects TRBV6-6 to TRBJ2-7, with 9 nucleotides matching TRBD2. In germline, CDR1 is MNHNY, CDR2 SVGAGI (reference sequence). Losses at the gene ends were 6 bases for V and 2 bases for J; bases not matched to a gene: 2. This CDR3 has 13 residues. CDR3 nucleotide sequence: TGTGCCAGCAGACTAGCGGGCGCCTACGAGCAGTACTTC. Translation: CASRLAGAYEQYF.

The rearrangement joins TRBV6-5 to TRBJ1-2; tentatively, D is TRBD1 (5 bases). CDR1 and CDR2 (germline): MNHEY, SVGAGI. With 2 bases removed from V and 4 bases from J, the gap between germline ends came to 14 bases. The CDR3 runs to 15 residues. CDR3 nucleotide sequence: TGTGCCAGCAGTTACGCAGGGCCCCACATCTATGGCTACACCTTC. It encodes CASSYAGPHIYGYTF.

CDR3 amino acids: CATGERAGANYGYTF. The CDR3 DNA reads as TGTGCCACGGGGGAGAGGGCTGGAGCTAACTATGGCTACACCTTC. The chain recombines TRBV6-1 with TRBJ1-2, with a weak D call TRBD1 (5 bases). Germline V gives CDR1 MNHNS, CDR2 SASEGT. The CDR3 has 15 residues. The V end was cut by 10 bases, the J end by 0 bases, with 18 bases between.

The chain joins TRBV7-2 to TRBJ1-2; the match to TRBD1 covers 9 bases. CDR1 is SGHTA, CDR2 FQGNSA, per germline. The CDR3 is 13 amino acids. Unmatched junction bases numbered 1, after V lost 4 bases and J lost 4 bases. The CDR3 nucleotides are TGTGCCAGCAGCTCGGGACAGGGCTATGGCTACACCTTC. Protein: CASSSGQGYGYTF.

This chain uses TRBV19 with TRBJ1-5; 8 nucleotides line up with TRBD1. The CDR3 length is 14 residues. Germline CDR1 LNHDA, CDR2 SQIVND (reference sequence). V gave up 5 bases and J gave up 5 bases; unmatched junction bases: 5. The CDR3 coding sequence is TGTGCCAGTAGTTACAGGGGGATTTATCAGCCCCAGCATTTT. It yields the protein CASSYRGIYQPQHF.

The V call is TRBV2, the J call TRBJ2-5; D might be TRBD1 or TRBD2, each matching 5 bases. The germline gives CDR1 SNHLY, CDR2 FYNNEI. The CDR3 is 15 residues long. Trimming removed 4 bases at V and 4 bases at J, with 16 bases between. CDR3 nucleotide sequence: TGTGCCAGCAGTGGGCAGGGCATCCGGGGAGAGACCCAGTACTTC. Amino acid sequence: CASSGQGIRGETQYF.

V gene TRBV19 combines with J gene TRBJ1-5, with D maybe TRBD1 (5 bases). CDR1 LNHDA and CDR2 SQIVND come from the germline V gene (reference sequence). V lost 5 bases and J 4 bases, leaving 15 bases between the germline ends. This CDR3 contains 15 residues. CDR3 sequence (DNA): TGTGCCAGTAGTTCCCGGACCGGGGGTAATCAGCCCCAGCATTTT. Translation gives CASSSRTGGNQPQHF.

The chain links TRBV14 to TRBJ1-1; D is perhaps TRBD1 (5 bases). The CDR3 length is 12 residues. V dropped 4 bases and J dropped 11 bases, with 14 bases sitting between them. The germline V gene has CDR1 SGHDN and CDR2 FVKESK. Written as DNA, the CDR3 is TGTGCCAGCAGCCCGGGGCGCTTGGGGGCTTTCTTT. Protein sequence: CASSPGRLGAFF.